Below, 25 T cell receptor beta chains from the same sample are listed, as sequenced in a study of T cell repertoires in cytomegalovirus infection. Their specific antigens are unknown. TCRdb independently ran MiXCR on the reads; one entry per CDR3 protein. The sample yields about half a million distinct CDR3 sequences, 25% to 35% seen once. Sequencing was performed on cultured PBMCs, taken from culture after CMV antigen stimulation. Source of these receptors: a human donor in good health (CMV status not recorded). Some clones in this sample may be carry-over from other donors' samples.

This clonotype occurred many times. This chain joins TRBV7-9 and TRBJ1-5, with a weak D call TRBD1 (5 bases). Looked up from germline, CDR1 is SEHNR and CDR2 is FQNEAQ (reference sequence). Trimming cost V 2 bases and J 2 bases, with 10 bases left between them. This CDR3 comprises 15 residues. CDR3 sequence (DNA): TGTGCCAGCAGCTTATCGGGGCAGGGCAATCAGCCCCAGCATTTT. Translation gives CASSLSGQGNQPQHF.

This rearrangement joins TRBV9 to TRBJ1-6; 7 nucleotides align to TRBD1. The CDR3 extends over 15 amino acids. The germline V gene has CDR1 SGDLS and CDR2 YYNGEE. V lost 0 bases, J lost 10 bases, and 7 bases stayed unmatched. In DNA, the CDR3 is TGTGCCAGCAGCGTAGGTGCAGGGGGAGGCTCACCCCTCCACTTT. This translates into CASSVGAGGGSPLHF.

This rearrangement joins TRBV29-1 to TRBJ2-3; D uncertain. Looked up from germline, CDR1 is SQVTM and CDR2 is ANQGSEA. Trimming removed 2 bases at V and 2 bases at J, with 5 bases between. The CDR3 totals 12 residues. The CDR3 region is CSVEPTTDTQYF. CDR3 nucleotide sequence: TGCAGCGTTGAACCAACCACAGATACGCAGTATTTT.

This clonotype showed up just a few times. This CDR3 is CAISGQAYGYTF. As DNA, the CDR3 is TGTGCCATCAGTGGACAGGCCTATGGCTACACCTTC. The chain is built from TRBV10-3 and TRBJ1-2, with a weak D call TRBD1 (6 bases). Trimming left V 4 bases short and J 4 bases short, with 7 bases between. The germline gives CDR1 ENHRY, CDR2 SYGVKD. The CDR3 loop spans 12 amino acids.

CDR3 amino acids: CASSDLAGGGDEQFF. In DNA, the CDR3 is TGTGCCAGTAGTGACCTAGCGGGAGGTGGGGATGAGCAGTTCTTC. The V call is TRBV19, the J call TRBJ2-1, with 11 bases fitting TRBD2. The J segment lost 8 bases and the V segment lost 5 bases, leaving 8 bases of the junction unmatched. Germline CDR1 and CDR2: LNHDA and SQIVND (reference sequence). This CDR3 spans 15 amino acids.

This clonotype has a count of ten or more. The chain has TRBV7-2 and TRBJ2-3, with 9 bases lining up with TRBD2. The germline CDR1 and CDR2 sequences are SGHTA and FQGNSA. The trim removed 7 bases at V and 3 bases at J, leaving 8 bases unmatched. The CDR3 has 15 amino acids. The CDR3 spells CASMRSGRITDTQYF. As DNA, the CDR3 is TGTGCCAGCATGAGGAGCGGGAGGATAACAGATACGCAGTATTTT.

This clonotype was detected a few times. The chain combines TRBV12-5 with TRBJ2-6, with D perhaps matching TRBD1 (5 bases). The germline V gene encodes CDR1 LGHNT and CDR2 FRNRAP. The germline V and J ends were trimmed by 0 bases and 0 bases, with 9 bases remaining between them. The CDR3 has 17 amino acids. CDR3 residues: CASGLVVGASGANVLTF. DNA of the CDR3: TGTGCTAGTGGTTTGGTAGTTGGGGCCTCTGGGGCCAACGTCCTGACTTTC.

This clonotype was counted only a few times. The gene calls are TRBV12-3 or TRBV12-4 and TRBJ1-5, with D maybe TRBD1 (5 bases). This CDR3 comprises 15 residues. V gave up 3 bases and J gave up 1 base, with 10 bases separating them. The CDR3 protein is CASSFWGVSNQPQHF. CDR3 in DNA: TGTGCCAGCAGTTTTTGGGGGGTGAGCAATCAGCCCCAGCATTTT.

The V and J genes are TRBV20-1 and TRBJ2-5; 11 nucleotides match TRBD2. Germline V gene sequence: CDR1 DFQATT, CDR2 SNEGSKA (reference sequence). The CDR3 covers 14 residues. V shed 6 bases, J shed 1 base, and the junction held 4 bases outside the gene matches. The CDR3 loop is CSARLAGPQETQYF. CDR3 DNA sequence: TGCAGTGCAAGACTAGCGGGGCCCCAAGAGACCCAGTACTTC.

The rearrangement links TRBV2 to TRBJ2-7, with D possibly being TRBD1 (5 bases). The CDR3 consists of 15 residues. The V and J ends lost 6 bases and 4 bases respectively, with 19 bases between them. The germline V gene has CDR1 SNHLY and CDR2 FYNNEI. CDR3 DNA: TGTGCCAGCAGAAATGGTCAGGGAAGGTGGTACGAGCAGTACGTC. Its protein is CASRNGQGRWYEQYV.

This clonotype has only one observation. The chain employs TRBV12-3 or TRBV12-4 and TRBJ2-1, with 9 nucleotides matching TRBD2. The CDR3 is 19 residues long. The V and J ends lost 5 bases and 1 base, in that order; junction bases with no gene match: 15. The CDR3 nucleotides read TGTGCCAGCAGTGGTAAAAATGCGGGGGGGTGGGAGTCCTACAATGAGCAGTTCTTC. Its translation is CASSGKNAGGWESYNEQFF.

DNA of the CDR3: TGTGCCAGCAGCTTAGGGGGGTACCCCACTGAAGCTTTCTTT. It is translated as CASSLGGYPTEAFF. V usage is TRBV7-2 and J usage is TRBJ1-1; D perhaps matches TRBD1 (5 bases). Germline CDR1 is SGHTA and CDR2 is FQGNSA. Trimming removed 1 base at V and 4 bases at J, with 10 bases between. The CDR3 consists of 14 residues.

This clonotype was counted at least ten times. J is TRBJ1-5 and V is TRBV7-2; 7 nucleotides line up with TRBD1. Trimming took 5 bases from V and 4 from J; bases not matched to a gene: 2. The CDR3 totals 13 residues. CDR1 and CDR2 from the germline V gene are SGHTA and FQGNSA. In DNA form, the CDR3 reads TGTGCCAGCAGCGGGACAGTAAATCAGCCCCAGCATTTT. It translates to CASSGTVNQPQHF. Complete variable domain (other parts from reference TRBV7-2 and TRBJ1-5): GAGVSQSPSNKVTEKGKDVELRCDPISGHTALYWYRQSLGQGLEFLIYFQGNSAPDKSGLPSDRFSAERTGGSVSTLTIQRTQQEDSAVYLCASSGTVNQPQHFGDGTRLSIL.

The V and J genes are TRBV6-4 and TRBJ1-6; 9 nucleotides agree with TRBD1. The CDR3 is 14 residues long. V shed 3 bases, J shed 11 bases, and the junction held 5 bases outside the gene matches. CDR1 and CDR2 (germline): MRHNA, SNTAGT. The CDR3 DNA reads TGTGCCAGCAGTGAAGGGACAGGGCCTCCACCCCTCCACTTT. Protein sequence: CASSEGTGPPPLHF.

This chain links TRBV27 with TRBJ2-4; 14 nucleotides align to TRBD2. This CDR3 has 18 residues. The trim removed 5 bases at V and 2 bases at J, leaving 8 bases unmatched. Germline values: CDR1 MNHEY, CDR2 SMNVEV (reference sequence). The CDR3 protein is CASSLHRTSGRTKNIQYF. Here the CDR3 DNA reads TGTGCCAGCAGTCTCCATCGGACTAGCGGGAGGACCAAAAACATTCAGTACTTC.

The rearrangement uses TRBV7-9 and TRBJ2-1; 9 nucleotides align to TRBD2. Germline V gene lookup returns CDR1 SEHNR and CDR2 FQNEAQ (reference sequence). The CDR3 contains 15 residues. Unmatched junction bases numbered 9, after V lost 5 bases and J lost 7 bases. The CDR3 region has the DNA TGTGCCAGCAGCCCTCCGGGCGGGAGGGATAATGAGCAGTTCTTC. It specifies CASSPPGGRDNEQFF.

This clonotype was detected a few times. V is TRBV6-1 and J is TRBJ1-4; maybe TRBD1 (5 bases). Germline-derived CDR1 and CDR2 are MNHNS and SASEGT. The CDR3 extends over 16 amino acids. V shed 6 bases and J shed 3 bases, with 17 bases lying between them. The CDR3: CASSPLQGRANEKLFF. DNA of the CDR3: TGTGCCAGCAGCCCCCTCCAGGGCAGAGCTAATGAAAAACTGTTTTTT.

V gene TRBV2 combines with J gene TRBJ2-7, with 7 bases fitting TRBD2. The CDR3 consists of 15 residues. The trim removed 8 bases at V and 2 bases at J, leaving 12 bases unmatched. CDR1 SNHLY and CDR2 FYNNEI come from the germline V gene. CDR3: CASRRSREVAYEQYF. CDR3 in DNA: TGTGCCAGCCGCCGATCCCGGGAGGTGGCCTACGAGCAGTACTTC.

There are a few counts of this clonotype. This may be a read error: a much more frequent sequence differs by one nucleotide. The V gene is TRBV11-2, the J gene TRBJ1-5, with no clear D. The CDR3 has 13 amino acids. CDR1 and CDR2 from the germline V gene are SGHAT and FQNNGV. V dropped 2 bases and J dropped 0 bases, with 2 bases sitting between them. The CDR3 nucleotides are TGTGCCAGCAGCTTAATTAGCAATCAGCCCCAGCATTTT. Its protein is CASSLISNQPQHF.

The rearrangement joins TRBV7-9 to TRBJ1-5, with 7 bases identical to TRBD1. The V gene's germline CDR1 is SEHNR and CDR2 FQNEAQ (reference sequence). The CDR3 length is 15 residues. Trimming at V came to 5 bases and at J to 3 bases, leaving 7 bases not matched to a gene. In nucleotides, the CDR3 is TGTGCCAGCAGCCAGGGAGGACAGGACAATCAGCCCCAGCATTTT. Translating gives CASSQGGQDNQPQHF.

This sequence joins TRBV19 and TRBJ2-3; 10 positions agree with TRBD1. CDR1 and CDR2 (germline): LNHDA, SQIVND (reference sequence). The V and J ends lost 3 bases and 6 bases, in that order; junction bases with no gene match: 6. The CDR3 is made up of 15 amino acids. The CDR3, as DNA: TGTGCCAGTAGTATGCGACAGGGGGCGTCTGATACGCAGTATTTT. Translation: CASSMRQGASDTQYF. The full variable domain, its missing parts supplied by reference TRBV19 and TRBJ2-3, is DGGITQSPKYLFRKEGQNVTLSCEQNLNHDAMYWYRQDPGQGLRLIYYSQIVNDFQKGDIAEGYSVSREKKESFPLTVTSAQKNPTAFYLCASSMRQGASDTQYFGPGTRLTVL.

This clonotype occurred a few times. The chain is built from TRBV4-1 and TRBJ2-1; 12 bases are a match to TRBD2. Unmatched junction bases numbered 4, after V lost 0 bases and J lost 4 bases. CDR3 length: 17 residues. Germline V gene data show CDR1 as MGHRA and CDR2 as YSYEKL. The CDR3 spells CASSQDETSGRYNEQFF. CDR3 DNA sequence: TGCGCCAGCAGCCAAGATGAGACTAGCGGGAGATACAATGAGCAGTTCTTC.

This chain joins TRBV28 and TRBJ2-7; tentatively, D is TRBD1 (6 bases). CDR3 length: 11 amino acids. V gave up 8 bases and J gave up 3 bases, with 8 bases separating them. Germline V gene sequence: CDR1 MDHEN, CDR2 SYDVKM. CDR3 DNA: TGTGCCAGCGCGGACAGCTACGAGCAGTACGTC. Encoded protein: CASADSYEQYV.

This clonotype was seen a handful of times. J is TRBJ2-6 and V is TRBV7-9, with D tentatively TRBD2 (5 bases). This CDR3 is built from 16 residues. In germline, CDR1 is SEHNR, CDR2 FQNEAQ (reference sequence). Trimming pared 3 bases from V and 2 bases from J, leaving 11 bases between. The CDR3 spells CASSLWTAPGANVLTF. The CDR3 nucleotides are TGTGCCAGCAGCTTGTGGACTGCACCTGGGGCCAACGTCCTGACTTTC.

The V gene is TRBV19, the J gene TRBJ2-1; a possible D gene is TRBD2 (5 bases). Deletions cut 4 bases from V and 9 bases from J, with 13 bases between. The CDR3 sequence is 13 residues long. The germline CDR1 and CDR2 sequences are LNHDA and SQIVND (reference sequence). The CDR3 region has the DNA TGTGCCAGTAGTAGAACTAGTGGGGTTGAGCAGTTCTTC. Encoded protein: CASSRTSGVEQFF.